These T cell receptor beta chains were read from a single sample in a study of metastatic and nonmetastatic thyroid tumors. TCRdb used MiXCR to call clones anew from the PCR reads. The sample lists 15,000 to 20,000 clones; about 35% were seen once. The sequenced sample was tumor tissue. Every receptor here comes from a male donor with papillary thyroid cancer or a benign thyroid nodule (not recorded which). Some clones in this sample may be carry-over from other donors' samples. Each CDR3 is given with its conserved first and last residue. D genes are given only for firm matches. Clone size appears in some rows only: once, few, many, or a class for an expanded clone.

v_call: TRBV9; clone_size: many; j_call: TRBJ2-6; d_call: -; cdr3_nt: TGTGCCAGCAGCGTAGCGGGCTCTGGGGCCAACGTCCTGACTTTC; cdr3_aa: CASSVAGSGANVLTF
v_call: TRBV20-1; clone_size: -; j_call: TRBJ1-2; d_call: -; cdr3_nt: TGCTGTGCTAGCAGGTTCCAGGACTCTCAAGGGGGCTACACCTTC; cdr3_aa: CCASRFQDSQGGYTF
v_call: TRBV5-1; clone_size: medium-sized; j_call: TRBJ2-7; d_call: TRBD1; cdr3_nt: TGCGCCAGCAGCAGAACAGGGGGTGAAGAGCAGTACTTC; cdr3_aa: CASSRTGGEEQYF
v_call: TRBV6-1; clone_size: few; j_call: TRBJ2-2; d_call: -; cdr3_nt: TGTGCCTCTTCCATGGACTACTCACCCGGGGAGCTGTTTTTT; cdr3_aa: CASSMDYSPGELFF
v_call: TRBV5-1; clone_size: many; j_call: TRBJ1-4; d_call: -; cdr3_nt: TGCGCCAGCAGCCCCCAAAGGCAGACAACTAATGAAAAACTGTTTTTT; cdr3_aa: CASSPQRQTTNEKLFF
v_call: TRBV5-1; clone_size: -; j_call: TRBJ2-5; d_call: -; cdr3_nt: TGCGCCAGCAGCTTGGCTGGGGGCGAAGAGACCCAGTACTTC; cdr3_aa: CASSLAGGEETQYF
v_call: TRBV29-1; clone_size: -; j_call: TRBJ2-3; d_call: -; cdr3_nt: TGCAGCGTGTTGGACAGTCGGCATACGCAGTATTTT; cdr3_aa: CSVLDSRHTQYF
v_call: TRBV16; clone_size: medium-sized; j_call: TRBJ1-4; d_call: -; cdr3_nt: TGTGCCAGCAGCCAATCTGGAGGGGCTGCTAATGAAAAACTGTTTTTT; cdr3_aa: CASSQSGGAANEKLFF
v_call: TRBV7-3; clone_size: many; j_call: TRBJ2-5; d_call: -; cdr3_nt: TGTGCCAGCAGCTTGGGGTACCAAGAGACCCAGTACTTC; cdr3_aa: CASSLGYQETQYF
v_call: TRBV5-4; clone_size: -; j_call: TRBJ1-1; d_call: -; cdr3_nt: TGTGCCAGCAGCTTGGTAACGGGAGCCCTACTTGAAGCTTTCTTT; cdr3_aa: CASSLVTGALLEAFF
v_call: TRBV30; clone_size: medium-sized; j_call: TRBJ2-7; d_call: TRBD1; cdr3_nt: TGTGCCGGGACGAAGGGGACAGGGTCCCACGAGCAGTACTTC; cdr3_aa: CAGTKGTGSHEQYF
v_call: TRBV29-1; clone_size: many; j_call: TRBJ2-5; d_call: TRBD2; cdr3_nt: TGCAGCGTTGAGAAGCGGGAGTTAAAAGAGACCCAGTACTTC; cdr3_aa: CSVEKRELKETQYF
v_call: TRBV6-1; clone_size: many; j_call: TRBJ2-1; d_call: -; cdr3_nt: TGTGCCAGCAGTGTACAGGGAGGTGGTACTGAGCAGTTCTTC; cdr3_aa: CASSVQGGGTEQFF
v_call: TRBV7-8; clone_size: many; j_call: TRBJ1-5; d_call: -; cdr3_nt: TGTGCCAGCAGGGCGGGCGTTCGGGGAAATCAGCCCCAGCATTTT; cdr3_aa: CASRAGVRGNQPQHF
v_call: TRBV6-9; clone_size: -; j_call: TRBJ1-1; d_call: -; cdr3_nt: TGTGCCACCCCCCCGACTTTTGGCGCTGAAGCTTTCTTT; cdr3_aa: CATPPTFGAEAFF
v_call: TRBV18; clone_size: -; j_call: TRBJ2-1; d_call: TRBD1; cdr3_nt: TGTGCCAGCTCACCCCGGGACAGGGAGGGGAATGAGCAGTTCTTC; cdr3_aa: CASSPRDREGNEQFF
v_call: TRBV20-1; clone_size: many; j_call: TRBJ1-1; d_call: -; cdr3_nt: TGCAGTGCCCTTCGTCTCATCGGATCGGCGGACACTGAAGCTTTCTTT; cdr3_aa: CSALRLIGSADTEAFF
v_call: TRBV28; clone_size: few; j_call: TRBJ1-2; d_call: -; cdr3_nt: TGTGCCAGCAGTTTACTCAGTGAGCCTGTTAACTATGGCTACACCTTC; cdr3_aa: CASSLLSEPVNYGYTF
v_call: TRBV2; clone_size: -; j_call: TRBJ1-2; d_call: -; cdr3_nt: TGTGCCAGCAGTGAAGCGCGAGGCACTAACTATGGCTACACCTTC; cdr3_aa: CASSEARGTNYGYTF
v_call: TRBV20-1; clone_size: -; j_call: TRBJ2-2; d_call: TRBD2; cdr3_nt: TGCAGTGCTAGAGCTCACGCGGGAGTAAACACCGGGGAGCTGTTTTTT; cdr3_aa: CSARAHAGVNTGELFF
v_call: TRBV9; clone_size: -; j_call: TRBJ2-3; d_call: TRBD2; cdr3_nt: TGTGCCAGCAGCCCGACCGGGGGGGCCGCAGATACGCAGTATTTT; cdr3_aa: CASSPTGGAADTQYF
v_call: TRBV6-5; clone_size: medium-sized; j_call: TRBJ1-1; d_call: -; cdr3_nt: TGTGCCAGCAGTTACCGCCCTAACCGCGGCACTGAAGCTTTCTTT; cdr3_aa: CASSYRPNRGTEAFF
v_call: TRBV13; clone_size: medium-sized; j_call: TRBJ2-7; d_call: -; cdr3_nt: TGTGCCAGCAGCTTAGGTGTAGGGATCTACGAGCAGTACTTC; cdr3_aa: CASSLGVGIYEQYF
v_call: TRBV25-1; clone_size: many; j_call: TRBJ2-5; d_call: -; cdr3_nt: TGTGCCAGCACAGAAGGCACTTACGGGGAGACCCAGTACTTC; cdr3_aa: CASTEGTYGETQYF
v_call: TRBV2; clone_size: many; j_call: TRBJ2-4; d_call: -; cdr3_nt: TGTGCCAGCAGTCCGGGCCCGATAGCCAAAAACATTCAGTACTTC; cdr3_aa: CASSPGPIAKNIQYF
v_call: TRBV20-1; clone_size: -; j_call: TRBJ2-1; d_call: TRBD2; cdr3_nt: TGCAGTGCTAGAGATTTCGGGACTAGCACTAGCTCCTACAATGAGCAGTTCTTC; cdr3_aa: CSARDFGTSTSSYNEQFF
v_call: TRBV28; clone_size: few; j_call: TRBJ1-5; d_call: -; cdr3_nt: TGTGCCAGCAGTTCGGACGGAAATCAGCCCCAGCATTTT; cdr3_aa: CASSSDGNQPQHF
v_call: TRBV11-2; clone_size: -; j_call: TRBJ2-1; d_call: TRBD1; cdr3_nt: TGTGCCAGCAGCTTAGGGGCAGGGGGCATCAATGAGCAGTTCTTC; cdr3_aa: CASSLGAGGINEQFF
v_call: TRBV6-1; clone_size: medium-sized; j_call: TRBJ1-5; d_call: -; cdr3_nt: TGTGCCAGCAGTCACGAATCCCCTTGGGATCAGCCCCAGCATTTT; cdr3_aa: CASSHESPWDQPQHF
v_call: TRBV6-1; clone_size: few; j_call: TRBJ2-1; d_call: -; cdr3_nt: TGTGCCAGCATCTCCTGGACGGCCCCCTACAATGAGCAGTTCTTC; cdr3_aa: CASISWTAPYNEQFF
v_call: TRBV6-1; clone_size: -; j_call: TRBJ2-2; d_call: -; cdr3_nt: TGTGCCAGCAGTGAAGCTGCAGGGTTCACCGGGGAGCTGTTTTTT; cdr3_aa: CASSEAAGFTGELFF
v_call: TRBV3-1; clone_size: many; j_call: TRBJ2-3; d_call: TRBD2; cdr3_nt: TGTGCCAGCAGCCTATTAGCGGGAGTAGCTGATACGCAGTATTTT; cdr3_aa: CASSLLAGVADTQYF
v_call: TRBV20-1; clone_size: -; j_call: TRBJ2-3; d_call: TRBD2; cdr3_nt: TGCACCCTAGGCGTGACTAGCGGTGGGCTCACAGATACGCAGTATTTT; cdr3_aa: CTLGVTSGGLTDTQYF
v_call: TRBV9; clone_size: -; j_call: TRBJ2-7; d_call: -; cdr3_nt: TGTGCCAGCAGCCCTCAGCGGGCTACCTACGAGCAGTACTTC; cdr3_aa: CASSPQRATYEQYF
v_call: TRBV27; clone_size: -; j_call: TRBJ1-1; d_call: -; cdr3_nt: TGTTCCAGCAGGTCGGGTGCCATGAACACTGAAGCTTTCTTT; cdr3_aa: CSSRSGAMNTEAFF
v_call: TRBV7-8; clone_size: -; j_call: TRBJ1-2; d_call: -; cdr3_nt: TGTTCCAGCAGCTTAGCGAATATGAGGGGACCGGCGGGCGGCTACACCTTC; cdr3_aa: CSSSLANMRGPAGGYTF
v_call: TRBV2; clone_size: medium-sized; j_call: TRBJ2-7; d_call: -; cdr3_nt: TGTGCCAGTTCCGGGGGAACCTACGAGCAGTACTTC; cdr3_aa: CASSGGTYEQYF
v_call: TRBV28; clone_size: -; j_call: TRBJ2-7; d_call: -; cdr3_nt: TGTGCCAGCAGTTCCCCGGGCAGGGGAACCTATGATCAGTACTTC; cdr3_aa: CASSSPGRGTYDQYF
v_call: TRBV28; clone_size: -; j_call: TRBJ2-1; d_call: TRBD1; cdr3_nt: TGTGCCAGCAGCCTACCGGGACAGGGTCTCAATGAGCAGTTCTTC; cdr3_aa: CASSLPGQGLNEQFF
v_call: TRBV6-1; clone_size: many; j_call: TRBJ2-7; d_call: -; cdr3_nt: TGTGCCAGCAGTGAAGCGCAATTCGGGGGGCACGAGCAGTACTTC; cdr3_aa: CASSEAQFGGHEQYF
v_call: TRBV12-3/TRBV12-4; clone_size: -; j_call: TRBJ2-3; d_call: -; cdr3_nt: TGTGCCAGCATCCTTCACCTAGCGATATCAGATACGCAGTATTTT; cdr3_aa: CASILHLAISDTQYF